This T cell receptor (beta chain) was obtained from a study of identical twins. Note on this clonotype: Its specificity is unknown.

Study observations and caveats: Reduced insertions were recorded for abundant cord blood beta clonotypes, with no such pattern in memory repertoires. For zero-insertion analyses, partial confounding could come from invariant MAIT and iNKT cells.

Template switching added a universal primer site, and cDNA bore unique molecular identifiers. TCRdb used MiXCR to reprocess the 5' RACE reads, holding one entry per CDR3 protein. The profile shows 400,000 to 600,000 distinct CDR3 sequences, around 20% of them singletons. Germline CDR1 and CDR2: LNHNV and YYDKDF (reference sequence). The V segment lost 1 base and the J segment 15 bases; nucleotides outside the gene matches: 8. This CDR3 is built from 13 residues. A further study also used this sample, focusing on yellow fever vaccine responses in identical twins.

This receptor was identified in a woman aged 18-30 years in good health. Sequencing was carried out using CD4+ T cells sorted from blood. The chain links TRBV15 to TRBJ2-1; TRBD2 matches at 8 bases. The CDR3: CATSRGQKRESFF. CDR3 coding DNA: TGTGCCACCAGCAGAGGCCAAAAGCGGGAGTCGTTCTTC.